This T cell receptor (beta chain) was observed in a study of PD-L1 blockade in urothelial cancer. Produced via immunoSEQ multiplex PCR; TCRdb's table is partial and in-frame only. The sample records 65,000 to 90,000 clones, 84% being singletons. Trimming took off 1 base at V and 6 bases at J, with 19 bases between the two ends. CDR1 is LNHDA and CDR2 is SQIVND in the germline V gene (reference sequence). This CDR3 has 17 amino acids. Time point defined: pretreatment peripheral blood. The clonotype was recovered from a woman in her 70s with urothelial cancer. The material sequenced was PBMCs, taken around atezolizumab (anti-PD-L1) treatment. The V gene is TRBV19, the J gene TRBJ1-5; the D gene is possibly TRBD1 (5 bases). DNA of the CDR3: TGTGCCAGTAGTATAGGAGTTCGGCAGGGAAGTGGTCAGCCCCAGCATTTT. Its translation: CASSIGVRQGSGQPQHF.